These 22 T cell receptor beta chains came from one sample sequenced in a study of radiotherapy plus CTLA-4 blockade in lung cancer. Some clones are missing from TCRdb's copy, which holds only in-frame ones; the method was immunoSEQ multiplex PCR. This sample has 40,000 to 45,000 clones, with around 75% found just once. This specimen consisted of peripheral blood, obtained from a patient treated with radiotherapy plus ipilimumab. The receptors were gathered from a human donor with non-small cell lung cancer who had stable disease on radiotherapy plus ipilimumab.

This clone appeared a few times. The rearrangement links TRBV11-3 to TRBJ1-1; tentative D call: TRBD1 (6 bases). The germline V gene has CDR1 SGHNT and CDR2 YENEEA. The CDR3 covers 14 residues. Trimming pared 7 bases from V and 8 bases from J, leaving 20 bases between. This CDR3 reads CASTSPGRGREAFF. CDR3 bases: TGTGCCAGCACCTCCCCGGGCAGGGGCCGGGAAGCTTTCTTT.

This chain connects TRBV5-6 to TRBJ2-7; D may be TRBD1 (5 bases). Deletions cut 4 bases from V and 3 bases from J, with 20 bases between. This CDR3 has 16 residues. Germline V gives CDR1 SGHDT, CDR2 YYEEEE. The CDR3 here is CASSKPDTLIVYEQYF. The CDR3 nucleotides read TGTGCCAGCAGCAAGCCGGACACCCTAATTGTCTACGAGCAGTACTTC.

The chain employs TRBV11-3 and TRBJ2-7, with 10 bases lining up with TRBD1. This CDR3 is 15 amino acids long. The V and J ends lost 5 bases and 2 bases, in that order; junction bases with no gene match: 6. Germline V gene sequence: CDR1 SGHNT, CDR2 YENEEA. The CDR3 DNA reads TGTGCCAGCAGCCTGGGACAGGGGAAGGCCTACGAGCAGTACTTC. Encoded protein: CASSLGQGKAYEQYF.

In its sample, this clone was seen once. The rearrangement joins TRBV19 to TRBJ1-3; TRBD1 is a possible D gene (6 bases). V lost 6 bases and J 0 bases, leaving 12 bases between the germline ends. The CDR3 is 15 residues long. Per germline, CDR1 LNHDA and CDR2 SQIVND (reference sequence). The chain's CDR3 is CASSPMTGSGNTIYF. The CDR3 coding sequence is TGTGCCAGTAGCCCGATGACAGGCTCTGGAAACACCATATATTTT.

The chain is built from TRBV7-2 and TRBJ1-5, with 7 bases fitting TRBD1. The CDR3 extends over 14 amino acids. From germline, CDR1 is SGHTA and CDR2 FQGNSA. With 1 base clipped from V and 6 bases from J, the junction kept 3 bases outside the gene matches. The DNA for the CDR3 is TGTGCCAGCAGCTTAGTGACAGGGTCTCAGCCCCAGCATTTT. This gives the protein CASSLVTGSQPQHF.

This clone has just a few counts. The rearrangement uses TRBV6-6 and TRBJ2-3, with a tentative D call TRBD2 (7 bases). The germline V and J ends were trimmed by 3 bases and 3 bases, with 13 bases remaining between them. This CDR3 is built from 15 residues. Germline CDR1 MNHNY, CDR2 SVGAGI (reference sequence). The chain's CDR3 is CASSYRGGETDTQYF. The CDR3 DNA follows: TGTGCCAGCAGTTATAGGGGGGGAGAAACAGATACGCAGTATTTT.

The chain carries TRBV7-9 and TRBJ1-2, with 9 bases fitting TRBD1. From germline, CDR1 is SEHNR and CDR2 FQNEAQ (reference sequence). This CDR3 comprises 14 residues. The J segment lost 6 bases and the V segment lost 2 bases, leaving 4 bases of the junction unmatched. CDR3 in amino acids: CASSLWDRDDGYTF. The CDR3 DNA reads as TGTGCCAGCAGCTTATGGGACAGGGATGATGGCTACACCTTC.

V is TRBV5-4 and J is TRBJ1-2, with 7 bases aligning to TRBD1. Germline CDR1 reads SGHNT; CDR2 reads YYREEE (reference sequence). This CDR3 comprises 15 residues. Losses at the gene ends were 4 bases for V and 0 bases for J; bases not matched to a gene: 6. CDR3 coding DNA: TGTGCCAGCAGCAATCCCCAGGGGGCTAACTATGGCTACACCTTC. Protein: CASSNPQGANYGYTF.

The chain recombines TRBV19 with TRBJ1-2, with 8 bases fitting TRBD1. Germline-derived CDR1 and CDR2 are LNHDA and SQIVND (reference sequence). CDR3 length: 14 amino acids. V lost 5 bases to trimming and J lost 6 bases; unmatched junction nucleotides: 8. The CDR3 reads CASSPHDRGDGYTF. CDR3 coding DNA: TGTGCCAGTAGTCCGCACGACAGGGGCGATGGCTACACCTTC. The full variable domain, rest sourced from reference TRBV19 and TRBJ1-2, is DGGITQSPKYLFRKEGQNVTLSCEQNLNHDAMYWYRQDPGQGLRLIYYSQIVNDFQKGDIAEGYSVSREKKESFPLTVTSAQKNPTAFYLCASSPHDRGDGYTFGSGTRLTVV.

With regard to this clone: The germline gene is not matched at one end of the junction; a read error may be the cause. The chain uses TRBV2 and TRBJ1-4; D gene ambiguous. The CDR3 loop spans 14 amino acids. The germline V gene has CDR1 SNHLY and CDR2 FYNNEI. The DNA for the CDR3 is TGTGCCAGCAGGGAAGAGAGGGCTAATGAAAAACTGTTTTTT. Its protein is CASREERANEKLFF.

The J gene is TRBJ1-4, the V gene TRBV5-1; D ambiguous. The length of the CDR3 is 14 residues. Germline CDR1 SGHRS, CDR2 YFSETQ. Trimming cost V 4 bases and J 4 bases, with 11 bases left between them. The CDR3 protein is CASSPTRGNEKLFF. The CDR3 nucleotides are TGCGCCAGCAGCCCTACACGGGGTAATGAAAAACTGTTTTTT.

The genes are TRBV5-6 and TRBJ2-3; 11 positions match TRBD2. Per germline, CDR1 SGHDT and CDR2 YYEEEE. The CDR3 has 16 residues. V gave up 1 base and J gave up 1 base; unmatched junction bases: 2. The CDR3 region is CASSLPLAGGTDTQYF. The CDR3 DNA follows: TGTGCCAGCAGCTTGCCACTAGCGGGAGGCACAGATACGCAGTATTTT.

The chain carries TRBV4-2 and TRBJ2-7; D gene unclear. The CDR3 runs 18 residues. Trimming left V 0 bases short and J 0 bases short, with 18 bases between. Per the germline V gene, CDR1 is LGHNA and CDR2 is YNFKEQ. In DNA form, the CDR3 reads TGTGCCAGCAGCCAAGATAGGAGCCCAAGGCCCCTCTCCTACGAGCAGTACTTC. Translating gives CASSQDRSPRPLSYEQYF.

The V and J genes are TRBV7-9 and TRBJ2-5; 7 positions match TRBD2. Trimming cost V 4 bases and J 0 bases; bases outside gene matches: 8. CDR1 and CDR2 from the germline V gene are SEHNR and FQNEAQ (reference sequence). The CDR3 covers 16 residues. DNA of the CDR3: TGTGCCAGCAGCTGGTCAGCGGGGCTGTACCAAGAGACCCAGTACTTC. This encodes CASSWSAGLYQETQYF.

This chain's CDR3 is CASSKTEEYEQYF. Here the CDR3 DNA reads TGCGCCAGCAGTAAGACAGAGGAATACGAGCAGTACTTC. The chain recombines TRBV5-1 with TRBJ2-7, with D possibly matching TRBD1 (5 bases). The germline gives CDR1 SGHRS, CDR2 YFSETQ. This CDR3 region has 13 residues. V was clipped by 5 bases and J by 4 bases, with 13 bases between them. Variable domain in full (rest from reference TRBV5-1 and TRBJ2-7): KAGVTQTPRYLIKTRGQQVTLSCSPISGHRSVSWYQQTPGQGLQFLFEYFSETQRNKGNFPGRFSGRQFSNSRSEMNVSTLELGDSALYLCASSKTEEYEQYFGPGTRLTVT.

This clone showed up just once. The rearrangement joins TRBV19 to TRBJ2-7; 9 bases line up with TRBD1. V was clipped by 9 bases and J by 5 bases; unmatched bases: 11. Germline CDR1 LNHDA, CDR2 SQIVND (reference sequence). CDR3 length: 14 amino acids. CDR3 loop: CASHPGQGTHEQYF. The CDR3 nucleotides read TGTGCCAGCCACCCGGGACAGGGCACCCACGAGCAGTACTTC.

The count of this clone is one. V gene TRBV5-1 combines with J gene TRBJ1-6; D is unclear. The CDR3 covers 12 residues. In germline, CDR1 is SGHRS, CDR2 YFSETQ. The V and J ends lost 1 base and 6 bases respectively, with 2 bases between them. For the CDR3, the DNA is TGCGCCAGCAGCTTGCTTAATTCACCCCTCCACTTT. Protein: CASSLLNSPLHF.

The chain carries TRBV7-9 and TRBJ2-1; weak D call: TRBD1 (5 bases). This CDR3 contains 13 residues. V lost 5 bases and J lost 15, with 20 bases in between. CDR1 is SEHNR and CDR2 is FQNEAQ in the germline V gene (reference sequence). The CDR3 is CASSLNGHAKRFF. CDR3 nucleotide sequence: TGTGCCAGCAGCCTGAATGGACACGCTAAACGGTTCTTC.

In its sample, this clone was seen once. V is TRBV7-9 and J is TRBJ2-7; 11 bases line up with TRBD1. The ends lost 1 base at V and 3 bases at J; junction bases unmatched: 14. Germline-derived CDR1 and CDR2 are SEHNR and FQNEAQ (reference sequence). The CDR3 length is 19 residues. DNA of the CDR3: TGTGCCAGCAGCTTAGTGGAGGGATTCCGGGACAGGGGGAACTACGAGCAGTACTTC. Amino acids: CASSLVEGFRDRGNYEQYF.

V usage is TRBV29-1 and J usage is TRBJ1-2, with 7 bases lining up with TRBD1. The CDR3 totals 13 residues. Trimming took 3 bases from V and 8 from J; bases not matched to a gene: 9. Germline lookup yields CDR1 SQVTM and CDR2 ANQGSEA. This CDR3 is CSVEDRLGVGYTF. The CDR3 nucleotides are TGCAGCGTTGAGGACAGGCTTGGAGTGGGCTACACCTTC. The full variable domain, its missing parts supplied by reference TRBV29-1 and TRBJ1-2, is SAVISQKPSRDICQRGTSLTIQCQVDSQVTMMFWYRQQPGQSLTLIATANQGSEATYESGFVIDKFPISRPNLTFSTLTVSNMSPEDSSIYLCSVEDRLGVGYTFGSGTRLTVV.

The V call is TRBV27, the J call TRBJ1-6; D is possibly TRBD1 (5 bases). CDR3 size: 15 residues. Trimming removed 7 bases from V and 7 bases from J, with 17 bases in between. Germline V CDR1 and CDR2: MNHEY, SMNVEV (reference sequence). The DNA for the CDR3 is TGTGCCAGCAAAGCGGGGCGGACAAGAAATTCACCCCTCCACTTT. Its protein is CASKAGRTRNSPLHF.

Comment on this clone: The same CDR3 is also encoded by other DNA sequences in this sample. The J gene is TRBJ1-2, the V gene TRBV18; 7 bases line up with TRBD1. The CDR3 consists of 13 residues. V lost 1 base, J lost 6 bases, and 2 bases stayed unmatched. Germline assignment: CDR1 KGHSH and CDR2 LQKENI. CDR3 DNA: TGTGCCAGCTCACCACGACAGGGCGATGGCTACACCTTC. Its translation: CASSPRQGDGYTF.